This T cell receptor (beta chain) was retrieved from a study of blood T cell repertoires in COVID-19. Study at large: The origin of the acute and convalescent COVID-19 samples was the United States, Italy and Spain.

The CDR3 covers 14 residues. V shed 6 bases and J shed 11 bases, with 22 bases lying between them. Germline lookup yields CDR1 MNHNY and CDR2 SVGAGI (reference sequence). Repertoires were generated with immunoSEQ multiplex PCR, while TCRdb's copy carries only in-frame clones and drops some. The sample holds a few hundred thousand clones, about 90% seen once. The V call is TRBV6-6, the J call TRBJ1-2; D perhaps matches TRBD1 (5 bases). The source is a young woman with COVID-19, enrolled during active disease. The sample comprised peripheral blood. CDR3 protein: CASSYNSGQGRYTF. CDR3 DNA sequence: TGTGCCAGCAGCTACAATTCAGGGCAGGGAAGATACACCTTC.